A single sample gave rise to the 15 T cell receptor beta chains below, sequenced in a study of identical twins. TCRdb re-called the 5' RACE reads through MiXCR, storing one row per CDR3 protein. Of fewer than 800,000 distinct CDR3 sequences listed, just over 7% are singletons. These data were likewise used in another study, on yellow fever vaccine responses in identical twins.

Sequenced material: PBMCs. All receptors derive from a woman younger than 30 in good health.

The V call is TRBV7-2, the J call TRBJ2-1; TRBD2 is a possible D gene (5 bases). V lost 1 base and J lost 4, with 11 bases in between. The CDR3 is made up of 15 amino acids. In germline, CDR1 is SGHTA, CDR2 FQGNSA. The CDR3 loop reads CASSLGRTEYNEQFF. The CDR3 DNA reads TGTGCCAGCAGCTTAGGGAGGACGGAATACAATGAGCAGTTCTTC.

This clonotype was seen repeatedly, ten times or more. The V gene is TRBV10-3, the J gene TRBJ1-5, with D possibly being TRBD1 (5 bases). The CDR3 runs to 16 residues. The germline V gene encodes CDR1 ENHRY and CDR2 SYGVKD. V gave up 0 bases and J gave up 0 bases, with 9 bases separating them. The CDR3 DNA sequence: TGTGCCATCAGTGAGTCACAGGCTAATAGCAATCAGCCCCAGCATTTT. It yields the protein CAISESQANSNQPQHF.

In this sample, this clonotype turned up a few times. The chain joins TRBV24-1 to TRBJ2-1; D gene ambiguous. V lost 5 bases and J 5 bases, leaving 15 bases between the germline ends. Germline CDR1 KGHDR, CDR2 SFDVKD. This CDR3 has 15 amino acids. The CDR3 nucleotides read TGTGCCACCAGTGTTTCATACGACTGGCACAATGAGCAGTTCTTC. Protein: CATSVSYDWHNEQFF.

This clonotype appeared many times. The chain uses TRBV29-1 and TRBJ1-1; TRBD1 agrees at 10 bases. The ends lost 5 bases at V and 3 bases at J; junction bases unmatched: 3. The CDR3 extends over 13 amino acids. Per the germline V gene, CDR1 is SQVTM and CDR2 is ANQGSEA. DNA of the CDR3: TGCAGCGTTCGGGGACAGGGGTACACTGAAGCTTTCTTT. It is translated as CSVRGQGYTEAFF.

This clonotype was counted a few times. The CDR3 DNA follows: TGTGCCAGCAGCTTAGGTTCTCAGAGGATCTATGGCTACACCTTC. Its translation: CASSLGSQRIYGYTF. This chain links TRBV7-9 with TRBJ1-2; D gene ambiguous. Germline V CDR1 and CDR2: SEHNR, FQNEAQ (reference sequence). CDR3 length: 15 residues. V lost 1 base to trimming and J lost 4 bases, with 13 bases between them.

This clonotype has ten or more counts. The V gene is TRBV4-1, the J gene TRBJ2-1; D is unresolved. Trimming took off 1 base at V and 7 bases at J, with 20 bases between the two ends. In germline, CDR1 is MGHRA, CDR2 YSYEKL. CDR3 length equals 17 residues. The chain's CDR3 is CASSQGMLGSRPNEQFF. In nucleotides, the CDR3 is TGCGCCAGCAGCCAAGGGATGCTCGGTAGTCGTCCAAATGAGCAGTTCTTC.

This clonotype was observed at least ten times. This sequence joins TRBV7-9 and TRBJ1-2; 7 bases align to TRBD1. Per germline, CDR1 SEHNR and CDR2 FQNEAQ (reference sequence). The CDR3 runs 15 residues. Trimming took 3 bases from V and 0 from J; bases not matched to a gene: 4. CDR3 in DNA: TGTGCCAGCAGCTTGGGACAGAAAGCTAACTATGGCTACACCTTC. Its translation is CASSLGQKANYGYTF.

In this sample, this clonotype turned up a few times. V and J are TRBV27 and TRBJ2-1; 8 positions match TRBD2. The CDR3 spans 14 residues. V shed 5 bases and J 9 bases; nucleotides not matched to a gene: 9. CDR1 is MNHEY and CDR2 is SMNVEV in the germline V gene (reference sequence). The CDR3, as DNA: TGTGCCAGCAGTCCGGGGGGGCCCAGGGGTGAGCAGTTCTTC. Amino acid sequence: CASSPGGPRGEQFF.

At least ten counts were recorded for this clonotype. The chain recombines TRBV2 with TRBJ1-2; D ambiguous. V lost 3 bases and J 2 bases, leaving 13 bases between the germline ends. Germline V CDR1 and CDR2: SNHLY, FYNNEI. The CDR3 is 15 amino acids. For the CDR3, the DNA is TGTGCCAGCAGTGATTCTTTATTAGACAACTATGGCTACACCTTC. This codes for CASSDSLLDNYGYTF.

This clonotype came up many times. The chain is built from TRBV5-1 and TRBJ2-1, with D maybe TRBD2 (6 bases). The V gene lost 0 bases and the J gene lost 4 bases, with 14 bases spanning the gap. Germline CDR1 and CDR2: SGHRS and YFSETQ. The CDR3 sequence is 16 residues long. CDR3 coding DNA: TGCGCCAGCAGCTTGGTTGCGGGACGGAATTACAATGAGCAGTTCTTC. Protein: CASSLVAGRNYNEQFF.

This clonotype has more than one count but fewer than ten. CDR3 nucleotides: TGCGCCAGCAGCCCGGACCCTATGAACACTGAAGCTTTCTTT. This gives the protein CASSPDPMNTEAFF. The J gene is TRBJ1-1, the V gene TRBV5-1; D is undetermined. This CDR3 spans 14 amino acids. Trimming took off 4 bases at V and 0 bases at J, with 10 bases between the two ends. Looked up from germline, CDR1 is SGHRS and CDR2 is YFSETQ.

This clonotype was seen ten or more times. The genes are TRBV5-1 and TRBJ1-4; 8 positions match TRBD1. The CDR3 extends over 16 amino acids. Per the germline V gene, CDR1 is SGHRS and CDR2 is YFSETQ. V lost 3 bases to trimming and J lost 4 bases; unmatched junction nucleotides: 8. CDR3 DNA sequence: TGCGCCAGCAGCTCCCTCCCCAGGGGGCTTAATGAAAAACTGTTTTTT. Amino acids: CASSSLPRGLNEKLFF.

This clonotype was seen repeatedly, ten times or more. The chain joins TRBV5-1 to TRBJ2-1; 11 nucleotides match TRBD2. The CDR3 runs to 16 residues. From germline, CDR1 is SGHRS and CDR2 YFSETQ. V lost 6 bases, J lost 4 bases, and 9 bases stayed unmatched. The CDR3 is CASISTSGRSYNEQFF. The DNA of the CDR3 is TGCGCCAGCATCTCTACTAGCGGGAGATCTTACAATGAGCAGTTCTTC.

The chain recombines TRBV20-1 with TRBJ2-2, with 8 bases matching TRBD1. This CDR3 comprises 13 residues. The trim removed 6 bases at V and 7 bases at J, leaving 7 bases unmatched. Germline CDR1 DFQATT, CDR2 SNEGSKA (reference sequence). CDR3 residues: CSARQGSGGELFF. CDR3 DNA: TGCAGTGCCCGACAGGGGTCGGGCGGGGAGCTGTTTTTT.

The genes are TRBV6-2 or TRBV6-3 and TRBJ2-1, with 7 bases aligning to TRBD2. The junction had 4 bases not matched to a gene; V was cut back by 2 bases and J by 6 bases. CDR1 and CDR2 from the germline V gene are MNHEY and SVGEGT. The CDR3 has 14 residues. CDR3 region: CASSYVGRGNEQFF. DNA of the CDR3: TGTGCCAGCAGTTACGTAGGGAGGGGCAATGAGCAGTTCTTC.